This TCR beta chain was documented in a study of CD8+CD57+ T cells in acquired aplastic anemia. The wider study: Average DNA yield from sorted CD4+ and CD8+ cells was roughly 3.1 ug.

In patients chosen for sequencing, flow cytometry had shown CD8+CD57+ cell expansion. With no exception, the patients had severe acquired aplastic anemia. Sampling of blood occurred while the patients had still received no therapy. The study, taken as a whole, reports: Approximately 30 CD8+ CDR3 sequences were shared between patients and controls.

The CDR3 spans 14 residues. Germline assignment: CDR1 DFQATT and CDR2 SNEGSKA (reference sequence). V lost 3 bases and J lost 5, with 14 bases in between. Profiles of TCR beta VDJ and CDR3 were generated from a genomic DNA template. TCRdb ran MiXCR on the reads and lists one entry per CDR3 protein. The sample lists hundreds of thousands of distinct CDR3 sequences; approximately 32% were seen once. Note on this clonotype: The target antigen is unknown.

J is TRBJ2-1 and V is TRBV20-1; the D gene is possibly TRBD1 (5 bases). This TCR came from a human donor with aplastic anemia. Input material: sorted CD4+, CD8+, or CD8+CD57+ T cells (not recorded which) from PBMCs. The CDR3 is CSASRQGSHNEQFF. The CDR3 DNA is TGCAGTGCTAGTCGGCAGGGAAGCCACAATGAGCAGTTCTTC.